In this sample, the clone carrying this T cell receptor beta chain turned up a few times. Antigen specificity is unknown. The data derive from a study of T cells in Graves' hyperthyroidism and ophthalmopathy. Study-level background: Peripheral blood specimens were obtained at initial diagnosis, prior to any treatment. General observations from the study: Most clonotypes that expanded in the thyroid above 0.001 also showed up in blood.

Amplification of TCR beta CDR3 regions used RNA as the template. An initial round of RT-PCR targeting the TCR CDR3 relied on the HTBI primer set. TCRdb reprocessed the multiplex PCR reads via MiXCR and lists one record per CDR3 protein. In the table there are approximately 640,000 distinct CDR3 sequences, around 15% of which are singletons. The CDR3 covers 15 residues. The V gene end was trimmed by 4 bases and the J gene end by 0 bases; junction bases not matched to a gene: 2. In germline, CDR1 is SGHTA, CDR2 FQGTGA. Newly diagnosed hyperthyroidism, duration under 2 months, in patients aged 18 to 65. Cells are PBMCs isolated from 10 ml of fresh blood.

J is TRBJ2-5 and V is TRBV7-3; 10 bases are a match to TRBD2. The sequenced material came from blood. This TCR was sampled from a woman in her twenties or thirties with Graves' hyperthyroidism. The CDR3 is CASSSAGGYQETQYF. DNA of the CDR3: TGTGCCAGCAGCTCAGCGGGAGGGTACCAAGAGACCCAGTACTTC.